Following are 10 T cell receptor delta chains from one sample sequenced in a study of gamma-delta T cells after stem cell transplantation. TCRdb re-processed the RT-PCR reads via CATT. The repertoire holds fewer than 3,500 delta-chain clones, with 3% to 3.5% as singletons. The material sequenced was gamma-delta T cells. The source is a human donor. It is not recorded whose cells these are; they may come from a transplant donor.

CDR3 in DNA: TGTGCCTGTGACAGCACTGGACCGACCCAGGGGGCCACCGATAAACTCATCTTT. Its translation is CACDSTGPTQGATDKLIF. V gene TRDV2 combines with J gene TRDJ1; the D gene is possibly TRDD3 (5 bases). CDR1 GEAIGNYY and CDR2 EKD come from the germline V gene. Trimming removed 2 bases from V and 1 base from J, with 22 bases in between. The CDR3 consists of 18 residues.

This clone was counted between two and nine times. A much larger clone is a single base away; this may be a read error. The chain has TRDV2 and TRDJ1, with TRDD3 identical over 7 bases. The CDR3 runs 21 residues. V was clipped by 1 base and J by 0 bases; unmatched bases: 22. The germline CDR1 and CDR2 sequences are GEAIGNYY and EKD. The CDR3 nucleotides are TGTGCCTGTGACACGATTTCCTCTCGGGGGATCACGAACGAAGACACCGATAAACTCATCTTT. It yields the protein CACDTISSRGITNEDTDKLIF.

By sample share, this clone is large. Other nucleotide sequences from this sample produce the same CDR3. The chain joins TRDV2 to TRDJ1; TRDD3 aligns across 13 bases. The CDR3 has 21 residues. With V trimmed by 0 bases and J by 3 bases, 18 bases remained unmatched. Germline V gene data show CDR1 as GEAIGNYY and CDR2 as EKD. Here the CDR3 reads CACDTPFLLGDTGASADKLIF. DNA for the CDR3: TGTGCCTGTGACACCCCTTTCTTACTGGGGGATACGGGCGCGTCGGCCGATAAACTCATCTTT.

Turning to this clone: The protein in TCRdb stems from a much larger clone and differs at residue 8 from this DNA's translation, likely a read error; here the protein is translated from the DNA. The rearrangement links TRDV2 to TRDJ1; TRDD3 aligns across 8 bases. Germline CDR1 and CDR2: GEAIGNYY and EKD. V lost 3 bases and J lost 1; bases outside the gene matches: 21. The CDR3 is made up of 20 amino acids. The CDR3 DNA follows: TGTGCCTGTGACTTACTGGGGGCTACGTTAGGGAGAGGAGTCACCGATAAACTCATCTTT. It encodes CACDLLGATLGRGVTDKLIF.

In its sample, this clone is medium-sized (0.01 to 0.1%). Other nucleotide sequences from this sample produce the same CDR3. The chain links TRDV2 to TRDJ1; 8 nucleotides match TRDD3. Germline loops: CDR1 GEAIGNYY, CDR2 EKD. With 0 bases clipped from V and 0 bases from J, the junction kept 11 bases outside the gene matches. The CDR3 is 18 residues long. For the CDR3, the DNA is TGTGCCTGTGACACCTTAGCGACTGGGGGGCAAAACACCGATAAACTCATCTTT. This translates into CACDTLATGGQNTDKLIF.

This clone counts as medium-sized (0.01 to 0.1%). A far more abundant clone sits one base away, making this likely a read error. Other DNA variants within this sample encode the same CDR3. This chain connects TRDV2 to TRDJ1; 12 positions match TRDD3. The CDR3 consists of 14 residues. Looked up from germline, CDR1 is GEAIGNYY and CDR2 is EKD. V was pared by 7 bases and J by 6 bases, with 8 bases of the junction left unmatched. The CDR3 DNA reads TGTGCCTGCGATGTACTGGGGGATACCTATAAACTCATCTTT. Translating it yields CACDVLGDTYKLIF.

On this clone: It is likely a read error: a sequence one base away is far more abundant. The CDR3 sequence is CACDTVRNLGEAGEHSDKLIF. CDR3 DNA: TGTGCCTGTGACACCGTACGTAACCTGGGGGAAGCTGGGGAACACAGCGATAAACTCATCTTT. The J gene is TRDJ1, the V gene TRDV2; 8 nucleotides line up with TRDD3. This CDR3 is built from 21 residues. V gave up 0 bases and J gave up 4 bases; unmatched junction bases: 24. Germline V gene data show CDR1 as GEAIGNYY and CDR2 as EKD.

This clone is classed as medium-sized. DNA of the CDR3: TGTGCCTGTGACTCACTACTGGGGGATACGCCCGCCCCCTCTTCGTACACCGATAAACTCATCTTT. Its translation is CACDSLLGDTPAPSSYTDKLIF. The rearrangement uses TRDV2 and TRDJ1; 13 bases agree with TRDD3. After removal of 3 bases from V and 0 bases from J, the junction contained 21 bases not matched to a gene. This CDR3 is 22 amino acids long. The germline gives CDR1 GEAIGNYY, CDR2 EKD.

By proportion, this clone is medium-sized. The J gene is TRDJ1, the V gene TRDV2; 13 bases map to TRDD3. The CDR3 loop spans 17 amino acids. Losses at the gene ends were 3 bases for V and 5 bases for J; bases not matched to a gene: 11. Per germline, CDR1 GEAIGNYY and CDR2 EKD. Here the CDR3 reads CACDAVLGDTRIDKLIF. The CDR3 nucleotides are TGTGCCTGTGACGCTGTACTGGGGGATACGCGCATAGATAAACTCATCTTT.

V is TRDV2 and J is TRDJ1, with 11 bases aligning to TRDD3. The junction had 11 bases not matched to a gene; V was cut back by 3 bases and J by 3 bases. Germline assignment: CDR1 GEAIGNYY and CDR2 EKD. The CDR3 has 17 residues. The CDR3, as DNA: TGTGCCTGTGACCTAGTACTGGGGGATATCGTCGCCGATAAACTCATCTTT. Residues: CACDLVLGDIVADKLIF.